The 16 T cell receptor beta chains in this list originate from one sample, sequenced in a study of CD8+ T cells in alopecia areata. cDNA reverse transcribed from extracted RNA served as the sequencing template. Sequencing was performed with immunoSEQ multiplex PCR; in TCRdb, only in-frame clones are kept and a portion is missing. The table lists some 100,000 clones, around two fifths of them singletons, with approximately 2.8% in the top ten. The source material was CD4+ T cells sorted from blood. The origin of the receptors is a human donor with alopecia areata.

This clone was seen only a few times. V usage is TRBV7-2 and J usage is TRBJ1-2, with unresolved D. CDR3 length: 13 amino acids. CDR1 and CDR2 (germline): SGHTA, FQGNSA. Trimming pared 5 bases from V and 1 base from J, leaving 8 bases between. CDR3 coding DNA: TGTGCCAGCAGCCCTTCCCGTAACTATGGCTACACCTTC. As protein: CASSPSRNYGYTF.

This clone was seen a handful of times. The rearrangement joins TRBV6-6 to TRBJ2-5; the match to TRBD1 covers 10 bases. Germline CDR1 and CDR2: MNHNY and SVGAGI (reference sequence). The CDR3 runs 15 residues. V lost 6 bases to trimming and J lost 4 bases; unmatched junction nucleotides: 8. CDR3 DNA sequence: TGTGCCAGCAGGCCGGGACAGGGGTCGGTAGAGACCCAGTACTTC. It encodes CASRPGQGSVETQYF.

This sequence joins TRBV30 and TRBJ1-1; no firm D call. The germline V and J ends were trimmed by 2 bases and 4 bases, with 11 bases remaining between them. CDR1 and CDR2 (germline): GTSNPN, SVGIG (reference sequence). CDR3 length: 13 residues. CDR3 sequence (DNA): TGTGCCTGGAGTCGGACCTGGGGCACTGAAGCTTTCTTT. Amino acids: CAWSRTWGTEAFF.

This chain's CDR3 is CASSPRRDSSYEQYF. CDR3 DNA: TGTGCCAGCTCACCACGCCGGGACAGTTCCTACGAGCAGTACTTC. The chain recombines TRBV18 with TRBJ2-7; 7 nucleotides line up with TRBD1. The germline CDR1 and CDR2 sequences are KGHSH and LQKENI. With 1 base clipped from V and 1 base from J, the junction kept 4 bases outside the gene matches. There are 15 residues in the CDR3.

By proportion, this clone is medium-sized. This sequence joins TRBV28 and TRBJ2-1, with D tentatively TRBD2 (5 bases). The V gene's germline CDR1 is MDHEN and CDR2 SYDVKM. Trimming shortened V by 4 bases and J by 9 bases, and 13 bases separated the two germline ends. The CDR3 extends over 13 amino acids. The CDR3 spells CASSSPSGSEQFF. CDR3 nucleotides: TGTGCCAGCAGTTCACCGTCGGGAAGTGAGCAGTTCTTC.

The V and J genes are TRBV29-1 and TRBJ1-1, with D possibly being TRBD1 (5 bases). The CDR3 contains 14 residues. Germline V CDR1 and CDR2: SQVTM, ANQGSEA. V gave up 1 base and J gave up 7 bases, with 16 bases separating them. This chain's CDR3 is CSVEGGRGTGEAFF. CDR3 in DNA: TGCAGCGTTGAAGGGGGGAGGGGTACTGGTGAAGCTTTCTTT.

V is TRBV5-6 and J is TRBJ1-4; 8 nucleotides align to TRBD1. Germline V lookup: CDR1 SGHDT, CDR2 YYEEEE. CDR3 size: 13 residues. V was pared by 2 bases and J by 8 bases, with 2 bases of the junction left unmatched. CDR3 sequence (DNA): TGTGCCAGCAGCTTTGACAGGGGAGAAAAACTGTTTTTT. Residues: CASSFDRGEKLFF.

In this sample, this clone turned up a few times. This chain connects TRBV14 to TRBJ1-2, with D maybe TRBD1 (5 bases). CDR1 is SGHDN, CDR2 FVKESK, per germline. Trimming shortened V by 0 bases and J by 8 bases, and 16 bases separated the two germline ends. The CDR3 is 15 amino acids. The CDR3 sequence: CASSQDRWQGNGYTF. In nucleotides, the CDR3 is TGTGCCAGCAGCCAAGATCGTTGGCAGGGTAACGGCTACACCTTC.

Only a few counts were recorded for this clone. This chain's CDR3 is CSARWGGTTDTQYF. As DNA, the CDR3 is TGCAGCGCCCGGTGGGGGGGGACCACAGATACGCAGTATTTT. The chain employs TRBV29-1 and TRBJ2-3, with TRBD2 matching over 7 bases. Germline V gene sequence: CDR1 SQVTM, CDR2 ANQGSEA. This CDR3 spans 14 amino acids. V dropped 7 bases and J dropped 2; count of bases not matched to a gene: 9.

This clone turned up a few times. J is TRBJ1-1 and V is TRBV7-2, with D hard to call. CDR1 and CDR2 from the germline V gene are SGHTA and FQGNSA. The CDR3 length is 15 residues. V shed 6 bases and J shed 6 bases, with 20 bases lying between them. CDR3 sequence reads: CASRPQAPRQSEAFF. CDR3 nucleotide sequence: TGTGCCAGCAGACCTCAAGCTCCCAGGCAGTCTGAAGCTTTCTTT.

The V and J genes are TRBV29-1 and TRBJ1-2; no firm D call. CDR1 is SQVTM and CDR2 is ANQGSEA in the germline V gene. V lost 6 bases and J 2 bases, leaving 22 bases between the germline ends. CDR3 size: 16 residues. The CDR3, as DNA: TGCAGCGTGGGCGAGCCGTGGAGTGGGAGAAACTATGGCTACACCTTC. This codes for CSVGEPWSGRNYGYTF.

This clone was counted a single time. The chain combines TRBV7-2 with TRBJ2-7; a possible D gene is TRBD2 (5 bases). CDR1 and CDR2 from the germline V gene are SGHTA and FQGNSA. The CDR3 contains 12 residues. V was pared by 5 bases and J by 3 bases, with 8 bases between. Here the CDR3 DNA reads TGTGCCAGCAGCCGACGGGGCTACGAGCAGTACTTC. It specifies CASSRRGYEQYF.

The chain combines TRBV2 with TRBJ2-7, with a possible D match to TRBD1 (6 bases). The V end was cut by 5 bases, the J end by 5 bases, with 16 bases between. This CDR3 comprises 14 residues. Germline V CDR1 and CDR2: SNHLY, FYNNEI. CDR3 bases: TGTGCCAGCAGTTGGAACAGGGTATCCGACGAGCAGTACTTC. Protein sequence: CASSWNRVSDEQYF.

V is TRBV7-9 and J is TRBJ1-3; D is possibly TRBD1 (5 bases). The CDR3 is made up of 15 amino acids. Per the germline V gene, CDR1 is SEHNR and CDR2 is FQNEAQ (reference sequence). Between the trimmed V and J ends, which lost 0 bases and 1 base, there was a span of 7 bases. The CDR3, as DNA: TGTGCCAGCAGCTTAGCGACAGCATCTGGAAACACCATATATTTT. The encoded protein is CASSLATASGNTIYF. The full variable domain, with the rest looked up from reference TRBV7-9 and TRBJ1-3, is DTGVSQNPRHKITKRGQNVTFRCDPISEHNRLYWYRQTLGQGPEFLTYFQNEAQLEKSRLLSDRFSAERPKGSFSTLEIQRTEQGDSAMYLCASSLATASGNTIYFGEGSWLTVV.

This clone has just a few counts. The chain links TRBV7-9 to TRBJ2-3; no clear D gene. Germline CDR1 reads SEHNR; CDR2 reads FQNEAQ (reference sequence). The CDR3 spans 14 residues. V lost 5 bases and J lost 0, with 9 bases in between. CDR3: CASSPGTSTDTQYF. The DNA for the CDR3 is TGTGCCAGCAGCCCGGGTACTAGCACAGATACGCAGTATTTT.

This clone was observed a handful of times. The V and J genes are TRBV28 and TRBJ2-2; perhaps D is TRBD1 or TRBD2 (6 bases each). Germline CDR1 is MDHEN and CDR2 is SYDVKM. Trimming pared 3 bases from V and 6 bases from J, leaving 14 bases between. The CDR3 is 15 amino acids. The chain's CDR3 is CASSFPRGHAGELFF. The CDR3, as DNA: TGTGCCAGCAGTTTCCCCCGGGGGCACGCCGGGGAGCTGTTTTTT. Full variable domain (rest looked up from reference TRBV28 and TRBJ2-2): DVKVTQSSRYLVKRTGEKVFLECVQDMDHENMFWYRQDPGLGLRLIYFSYDVKMKEKGDIPEGYSVSREKKERFSLILESASTNQTSMYLCASSFPRGHAGELFFGEGSRLTVL.